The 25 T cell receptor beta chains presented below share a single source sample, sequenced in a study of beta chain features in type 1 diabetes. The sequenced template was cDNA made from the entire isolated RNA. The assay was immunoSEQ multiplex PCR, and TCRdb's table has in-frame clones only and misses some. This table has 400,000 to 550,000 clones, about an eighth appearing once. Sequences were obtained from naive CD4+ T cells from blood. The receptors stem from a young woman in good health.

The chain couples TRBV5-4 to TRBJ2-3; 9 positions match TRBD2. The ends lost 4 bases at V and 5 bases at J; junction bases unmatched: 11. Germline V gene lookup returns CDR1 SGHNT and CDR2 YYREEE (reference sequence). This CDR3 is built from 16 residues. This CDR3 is CASSAVRLAAGDTQYF. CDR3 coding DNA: TGTGCCAGCAGCGCTGTCCGACTAGCGGCAGGAGATACGCAGTATTTT.

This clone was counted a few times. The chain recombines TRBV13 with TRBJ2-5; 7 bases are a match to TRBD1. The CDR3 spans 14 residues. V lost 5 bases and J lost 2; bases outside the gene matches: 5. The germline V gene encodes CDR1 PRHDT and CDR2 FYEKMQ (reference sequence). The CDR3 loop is CASSPRTGQETQYF. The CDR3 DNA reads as TGTGCCAGCAGCCCACGGACAGGACAAGAGACCCAGTACTTC.

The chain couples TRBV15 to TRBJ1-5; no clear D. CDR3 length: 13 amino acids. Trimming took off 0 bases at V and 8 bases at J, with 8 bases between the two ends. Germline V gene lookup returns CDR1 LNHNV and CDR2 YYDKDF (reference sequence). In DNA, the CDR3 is TGTGCCACCAGCAGAGATGGCAGTAAGCCCCAGCATTTT. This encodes CATSRDGSKPQHF.

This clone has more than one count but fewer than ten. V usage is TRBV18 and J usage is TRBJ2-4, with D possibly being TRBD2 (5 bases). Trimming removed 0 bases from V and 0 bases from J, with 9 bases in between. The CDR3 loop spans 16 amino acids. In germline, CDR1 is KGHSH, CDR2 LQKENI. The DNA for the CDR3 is TGTGCCAGCTCACCACCGGGTGGACTAGCCAAAAACATTCAGTACTTC. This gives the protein CASSPPGGLAKNIQYF.

CDR3 in amino acids: CASTGQGRINEQFF. The DNA of the CDR3 is TGCGCCAGCACAGGACAGGGCAGGATCAATGAGCAGTTCTTC. The chain uses TRBV5-1 and TRBJ2-1, with TRBD1 matching 8 bases. Germline loops: CDR1 SGHRS, CDR2 YFSETQ. The CDR3 runs 14 residues. With 6 bases clipped from V and 6 bases from J, the junction kept 8 bases outside the gene matches.

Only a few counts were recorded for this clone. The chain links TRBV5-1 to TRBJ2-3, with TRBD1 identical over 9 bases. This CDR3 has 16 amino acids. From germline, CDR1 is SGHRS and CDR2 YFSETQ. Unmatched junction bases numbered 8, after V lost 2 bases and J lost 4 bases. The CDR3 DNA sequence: TGCGCCAGCAGCTTCGAGGGACAGGGCTTTTCAGATACGCAGTATTTT. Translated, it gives CASSFEGQGFSDTQYF.

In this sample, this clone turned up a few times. The CDR3 here is CASSARQGKAEQFF. The CDR3 DNA reads as TGTGCCAGCAGCGCCCGACAGGGGAAGGCTGAGCAGTTCTTC. The chain is built from TRBV9 and TRBJ2-1; 8 bases line up with TRBD1. CDR1 and CDR2 (germline): SGDLS, YYNGEE. Trimming cost V 3 bases and J 9 bases; bases outside gene matches: 8. The CDR3 has 14 residues. Using reference TRBV9 and TRBJ2-1 for the parts outside the CDR3, the full variable domain is DSGVTQTPKHLITATGQRVTLRCSPRSGDLSVYWYQQSLDQGLQFLIQYYNGEERAKGNILERFSAQQFPDLHSELNLSSLELGDSALYFCASSARQGKAEQFFGPGTRLTVL.

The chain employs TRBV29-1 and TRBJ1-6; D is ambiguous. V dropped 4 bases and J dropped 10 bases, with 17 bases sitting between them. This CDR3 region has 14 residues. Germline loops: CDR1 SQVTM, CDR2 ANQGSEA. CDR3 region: CSVAFGGARSPLHF. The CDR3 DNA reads TGCAGCGTTGCATTCGGAGGAGCGCGATCACCCCTCCACTTT.

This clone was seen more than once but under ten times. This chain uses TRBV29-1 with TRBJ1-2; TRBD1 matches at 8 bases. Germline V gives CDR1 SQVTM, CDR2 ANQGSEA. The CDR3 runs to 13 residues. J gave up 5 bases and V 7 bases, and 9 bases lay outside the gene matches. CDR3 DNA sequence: TGCAGCGCGTCCACCGGGACAGGATATGGCTACACCTTC. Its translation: CSASTGTGYGYTF.

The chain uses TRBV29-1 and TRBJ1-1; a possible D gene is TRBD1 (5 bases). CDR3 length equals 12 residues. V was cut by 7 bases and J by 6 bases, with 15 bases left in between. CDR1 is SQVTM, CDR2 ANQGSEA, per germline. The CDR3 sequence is CSGGDPRAEAFF. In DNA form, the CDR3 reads TGCAGCGGGGGGGATCCTCGGGCTGAAGCTTTCTTT.

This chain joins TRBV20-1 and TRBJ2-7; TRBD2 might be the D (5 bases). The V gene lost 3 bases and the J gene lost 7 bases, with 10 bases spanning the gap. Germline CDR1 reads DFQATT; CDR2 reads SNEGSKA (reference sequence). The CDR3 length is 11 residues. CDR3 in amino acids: CSASGSVEQYV. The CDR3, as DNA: TGCAGTGCTAGCGGTAGCGTGGAGCAGTACGTC.

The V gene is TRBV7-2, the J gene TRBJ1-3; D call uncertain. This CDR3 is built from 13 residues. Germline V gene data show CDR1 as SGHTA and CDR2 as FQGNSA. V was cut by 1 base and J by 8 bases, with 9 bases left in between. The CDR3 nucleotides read TGTGCCAGCAGCTTAGAGAGTGTGTACACCATATATTTT. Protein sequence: CASSLESVYTIYF.

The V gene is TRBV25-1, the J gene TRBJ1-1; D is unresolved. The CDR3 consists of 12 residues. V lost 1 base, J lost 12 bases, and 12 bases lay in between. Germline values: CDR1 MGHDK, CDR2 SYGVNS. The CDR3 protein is CASSESYQSPFF. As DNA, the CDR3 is TGTGCCAGCAGTGAATCCTATCAGAGCCCTTTCTTT.

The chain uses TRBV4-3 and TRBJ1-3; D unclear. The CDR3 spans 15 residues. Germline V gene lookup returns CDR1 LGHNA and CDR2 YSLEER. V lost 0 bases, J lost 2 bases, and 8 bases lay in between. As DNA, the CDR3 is TGCGCCAGCAGCCAAGATTTCGGGCCTGGAAACACCATATATTTT. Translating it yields CASSQDFGPGNTIYF.

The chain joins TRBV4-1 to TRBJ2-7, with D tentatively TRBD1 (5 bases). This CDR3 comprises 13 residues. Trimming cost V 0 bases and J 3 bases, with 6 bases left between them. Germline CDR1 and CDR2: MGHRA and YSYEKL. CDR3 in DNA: TGCGCCAGCAGCCAAGACAGGGTCTACGAGCAGTACTTC. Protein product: CASSQDRVYEQYF.

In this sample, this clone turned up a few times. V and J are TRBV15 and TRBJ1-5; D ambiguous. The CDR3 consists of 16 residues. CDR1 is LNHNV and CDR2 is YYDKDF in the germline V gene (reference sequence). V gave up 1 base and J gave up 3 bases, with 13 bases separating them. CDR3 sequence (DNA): TGTGCCACCAGCAGAGGAGACTTGGGATACAATCAGCCCCAGCATTTT. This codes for CATSRGDLGYNQPQHF.

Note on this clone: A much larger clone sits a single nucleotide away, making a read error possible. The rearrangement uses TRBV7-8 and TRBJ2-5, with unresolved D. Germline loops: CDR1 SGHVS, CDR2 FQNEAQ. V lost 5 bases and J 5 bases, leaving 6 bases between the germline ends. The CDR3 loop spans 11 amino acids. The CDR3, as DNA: TGTGCCAGCAGCCCCCTGGAGACCCAGTACTTC. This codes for CASSPLETQYF.

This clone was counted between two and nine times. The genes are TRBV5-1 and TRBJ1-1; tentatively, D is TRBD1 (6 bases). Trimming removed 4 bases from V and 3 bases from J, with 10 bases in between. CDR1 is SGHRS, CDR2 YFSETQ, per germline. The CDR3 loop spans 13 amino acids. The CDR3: CASSGTGYTEAFF. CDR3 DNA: TGCGCCAGCAGCGGAACAGGGTACACTGAAGCTTTCTTT.

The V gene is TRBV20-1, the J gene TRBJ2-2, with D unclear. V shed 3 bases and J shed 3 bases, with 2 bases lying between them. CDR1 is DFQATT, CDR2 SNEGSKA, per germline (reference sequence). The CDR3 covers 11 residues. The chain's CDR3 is CSARYTGELFF. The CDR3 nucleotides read TGCAGTGCTAGGTACACCGGGGAGCTGTTTTTT.

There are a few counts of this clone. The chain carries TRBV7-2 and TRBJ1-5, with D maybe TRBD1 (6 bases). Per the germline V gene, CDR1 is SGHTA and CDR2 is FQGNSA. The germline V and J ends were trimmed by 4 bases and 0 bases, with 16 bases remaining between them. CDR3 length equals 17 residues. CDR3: CASSWSTGSYSNQPQHF. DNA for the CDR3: TGTGCCAGCAGCTGGTCGACAGGCTCCTATAGCAATCAGCCCCAGCATTTT.

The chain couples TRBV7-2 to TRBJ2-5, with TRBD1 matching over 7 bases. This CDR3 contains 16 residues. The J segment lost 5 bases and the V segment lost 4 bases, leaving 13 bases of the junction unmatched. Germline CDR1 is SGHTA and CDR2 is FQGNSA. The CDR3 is CASSSPVRGPRETQYF. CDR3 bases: TGTGCCAGCAGCTCTCCGGTTAGGGGGCCTCGGGAGACCCAGTACTTC.

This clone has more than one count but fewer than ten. The CDR3 nucleotides are TGTGCCAGCAGCCCCCAGGGGTACGATCAGCCCCAGCATTTT. It translates to CASSPQGYDQPQHF. The V call is TRBV7-9, the J call TRBJ1-5; D is possibly TRBD1 (6 bases). Germline CDR1 reads SEHNR; CDR2 reads FQNEAQ (reference sequence). V shed 5 bases and J shed 5 bases, with 13 bases lying between them. This CDR3 region has 14 residues.

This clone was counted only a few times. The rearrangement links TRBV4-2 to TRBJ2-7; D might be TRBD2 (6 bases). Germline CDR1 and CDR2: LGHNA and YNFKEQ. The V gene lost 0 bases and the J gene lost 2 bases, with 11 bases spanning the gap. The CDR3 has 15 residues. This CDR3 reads CASSQELAVPYEQYF. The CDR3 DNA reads TGTGCCAGCAGCCAAGAATTAGCGGTACCCTACGAGCAGTACTTC.

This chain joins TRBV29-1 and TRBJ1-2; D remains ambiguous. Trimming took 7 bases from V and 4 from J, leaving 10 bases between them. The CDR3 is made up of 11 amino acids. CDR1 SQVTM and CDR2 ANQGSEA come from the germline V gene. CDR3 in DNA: TGCAGCGCCTCCCGGGGCTATGGCTACACCTTC. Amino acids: CSASRGYGYTF.

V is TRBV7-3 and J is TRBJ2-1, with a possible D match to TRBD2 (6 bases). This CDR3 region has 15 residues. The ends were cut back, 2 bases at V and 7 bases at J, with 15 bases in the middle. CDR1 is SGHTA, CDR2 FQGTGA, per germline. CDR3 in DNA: TGTGCCAGCAGCTTACACGGGAGTGTGGGAAATGAGCAGTTCTTC. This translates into CASSLHGSVGNEQFF. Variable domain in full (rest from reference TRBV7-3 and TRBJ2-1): GAGVSQTPSNKVTEKGKYVELRCDPISGHTALYWYRQSLGQGPEFLIYFQGTGAADDSGLPNDRFFAVRPEGSVSTLKIQRTERGDSAVYLCASSLHGSVGNEQFFGPGTRLTVL.